This T cell receptor (beta chain) appears in the sequencing data of a study of blood T cell repertoires in COVID-19. Study overall: Samples taken during acute and convalescent COVID-19 were collected in the United States, Italy and Spain.

Germline values: CDR1 MNHEY, CDR2 SMNVEV (reference sequence). Trimming took 5 bases from V and 7 from J; bases not matched to a gene: 12. The CDR3 has 16 amino acids. Per the original data handling: Nucleated cell counts were estimated from reference gene primer amplification. Method: immunoSEQ multiplex PCR; TCRdb's copy keeps in-frame clones and lacks some. V and J calls plus clone size are reproduced from that table; the DNA served to infer D and trimming. The table has some 260,000 clones, about 91% seen once. This TCR was sampled from a man at least 80 years old with acute or convalescent COVID-19. Sequences were obtained from peripheral blood. The V and J genes are TRBV27 and TRBJ1-2; 11 bases agree with TRBD1. DNA for the CDR3: TGTGCCAGCAGTACCCGGACAGGGGGCTACGGAGCTGGCTACACCTTC. It is translated as CASSTRTGGYGAGYTF.